Shown below are 27 T cell receptor beta chains from a single sample sequenced in a study of T cells in Graves' hyperthyroidism and ophthalmopathy. What was amplified from RNA transcripts were TCR beta CDR3 regions. The TCR CDR3 was amplified in a first-round RT-PCR using the HTBI primer set. TCRdb re-derived calls from the multiplex PCR reads in MiXCR, one entry per CDR3 protein. Of over 700,000 distinct CDR3 sequences listed, 35% to 40% are singletons. Sequencing was done on a sample of blood. The receptors come from a man between 18 and 29 years old with Graves' hyperthyroidism.

This clonotype was picked up a small number of times. This sequence joins TRBV7-9 and TRBJ2-6; D ambiguous. The CDR3 has 15 amino acids. Germline values: CDR1 SEHNR, CDR2 FQNEAQ (reference sequence). The V and J ends lost 3 bases and 3 bases respectively, with 9 bases between them. CDR3 residues: CASSFYRSGANVLTF. In nucleotides, the CDR3 is TGTGCCAGCAGCTTCTATCGTAGTGGGGCCAACGTCCTGACTTTC.

V and J are TRBV15 and TRBJ1-6; no firm D call. Germline CDR1 reads LNHNV; CDR2 reads YYDKDF (reference sequence). The germline V and J ends were trimmed by 5 bases and 4 bases, with 12 bases remaining between them. The CDR3 is made up of 15 amino acids. The CDR3 protein is CATSRLGEYNSPLHF. DNA of the CDR3: TGTGCCACCAGCCGATTGGGAGAATATAATTCACCCCTCCACTTT.

This clonotype occurred a few times. The chain employs TRBV9 and TRBJ2-5, with D unresolved. V was trimmed by 7 bases and J by 6 bases, leaving 22 bases between them. The CDR3 has 15 amino acids. From germline, CDR1 is SGDLS and CDR2 YYNGEE. The DNA of the CDR3 is TGTGCCAGCTCACCACCGGAACTATTGCGGAAGACCCAGTACTTC. This gives the protein CASSPPELLRKTQYF.

The J gene is TRBJ1-1, the V gene TRBV12-3 or TRBV12-4; 12 bases align to TRBD1. The CDR3 sequence is 17 residues long. J was trimmed by 6 bases and V by 3 bases; bases with no gene match: 11. The CDR3 DNA reads TGTGCCAGCAGTTTCCGTACCGGGACAGGGGGCGATGCTGAAGCTTTCTTT. Its protein product is CASSFRTGTGGDAEAFF.

This clonotype was counted between two and nine times. The chain couples TRBV6-5 to TRBJ1-5, with a tentative D call TRBD1 (5 bases). The germline gives CDR1 MNHEY, CDR2 SVGAGI. This CDR3 has 14 amino acids. V lost 6 bases to trimming and J lost 3 bases, with 12 bases between them. CDR3 sequence (DNA): TGTGCCAGCAGGCGAGACAGTACCAATCAGCCCCAGCATTTT. Translation gives CASRRDSTNQPQHF.

For this clonotype: The junction departs from germline at one end; a sequencing error may be responsible. V gene TRBV24-1 combines with J gene TRBJ2-7, with D maybe TRBD1 (5 bases). CDR3 length: 14 amino acids. Germline V gives CDR1 KGHDR, CDR2 SFDVKD. DNA for the CDR3: TGTGCCAGCAGTGGGGCAGGGCTGGGCTACGAGCAGTACTTC. Translating gives CASSGAGLGYEQYF.

This clonotype was counted between two and nine times. The chain couples TRBV14 to TRBJ2-7; the match to TRBD1 covers 8 bases. This CDR3 spans 15 amino acids. Germline-derived CDR1 and CDR2 are SGHDN and FVKESK. With V trimmed by 4 bases and J by 0 bases, 5 bases remained unmatched. CDR3: CASSPDRVSSYEQYF. DNA for the CDR3: TGTGCCAGCAGCCCGGACAGGGTGAGCTCCTACGAGCAGTACTTC.

V gene TRBV14 combines with J gene TRBJ1-1; D ambiguous. V gave up 1 base and J gave up 3 bases, with 12 bases separating them. Per germline, CDR1 SGHDN and CDR2 FVKESK. The CDR3 sequence is 15 residues long. This CDR3 reads CASSQGDFSYTEAFF. The DNA of the CDR3 is TGTGCCAGCAGCCAAGGCGACTTTAGCTACACTGAAGCTTTCTTT.

This clonotype has ten or more counts. The chain employs TRBV7-9 and TRBJ1-5, with no clear D. CDR1 and CDR2 from the germline V gene are SEHNR and FQNEAQ (reference sequence). The V end lost 2 bases, the J end lost 7 bases, and 9 bases lay between the germline ends. CDR3 size: 13 residues. The CDR3 DNA is TGTGCCAGCAGCTTAAGCGGAGGGCAGCCCCAGCATTTT. Translating it yields CASSLSGGQPQHF.

The chain carries TRBV9 and TRBJ1-1, with 10 positions matching TRBD1. This CDR3 region has 16 residues. The V gene end was trimmed by 4 bases and the J gene end by 1 base; junction bases not matched to a gene: 7. Germline loops: CDR1 SGDLS, CDR2 YYNGEE. This chain's CDR3 is CASSLLRQGANTEAFF. The CDR3 nucleotides are TGTGCCAGCAGCTTGCTCAGACAGGGGGCGAACACTGAAGCTTTCTTT.

The chain recombines TRBV7-9 with TRBJ1-1; D ambiguous. Germline assignment: CDR1 SEHNR and CDR2 FQNEAQ (reference sequence). CDR3 size: 15 residues. V was trimmed by 2 bases and J by 2 bases, leaving 12 bases between them. CDR3 in amino acids: CASSLQAGGNTEAFF. For the CDR3, the DNA is TGTGCCAGCAGCTTACAAGCAGGTGGTAACACTGAAGCTTTCTTT.

J is TRBJ1-5 and V is TRBV6-1; no definite D call. Germline-derived CDR1 and CDR2 are MNHNS and SASEGT. The V end was cut by 4 bases, the J end by 6 bases, with 7 bases between. The CDR3 spans 12 residues. CDR3 in amino acids: CASSVLGQPQHF. As DNA, the CDR3 is TGTGCCAGCAGTGTGTTGGGTCAGCCCCAGCATTTT.

This clonotype was observed a few times. The chain has TRBV4-1 and TRBJ1-5; D gene uncertain. V dropped 4 bases and J dropped 5 bases, with 9 bases sitting between them. The V gene's germline CDR1 is MGHRA and CDR2 YSYEKL. This CDR3 is 13 amino acids long. The CDR3 nucleotides are TGCGCCAGCAGCCGAGAGACGGATCAGCCCCAGCATTTT. Protein: CASSRETDQPQHF.

Ten or more counts support this clonotype. This rearrangement joins TRBV20-1 to TRBJ1-5, with 8 bases matching TRBD1. V lost 7 bases and J lost 7; bases outside the gene matches: 6. CDR3 length: 12 residues. CDR1 is DFQATT, CDR2 SNEGSKA, per germline (reference sequence). CDR3 in amino acids: CSGQGLGQPQHF. CDR3 nucleotides: TGCAGTGGACAGGGGCTTGGGCAGCCCCAGCATTTT.

There are many counts of this clonotype. The chain employs TRBV7-9 and TRBJ1-2; no firm D call. Between the trimmed V and J ends, which lost 1 base and 1 base, there was a span of 4 bases. Germline V CDR1 and CDR2: SEHNR, FQNEAQ (reference sequence). CDR3 length: 13 amino acids. The CDR3 DNA is TGTGCCAGCAGCTTAGAGCTTAACTATGGCTACACCTTC. As protein: CASSLELNYGYTF.

This clonotype was recorded once. The chain couples TRBV12-3 or TRBV12-4 to TRBJ2-7; D is possibly TRBD1 (6 bases). V lost 5 bases and J lost 3, with 17 bases in between. The CDR3 length is 15 residues. The CDR3 loop is CASSEAWDNFYEQYF. The CDR3 DNA follows: TGTGCCAGCAGTGAAGCGTGGGACAACTTCTACGAGCAGTACTTC.

The chain joins TRBV2 to TRBJ2-5; D is possibly TRBD2 (7 bases). The V and J ends lost 6 bases and 1 base respectively, with 24 bases between them. The CDR3 covers 18 residues. The germline CDR1 and CDR2 sequences are SNHLY and FYNNEI. CDR3 sequence reads: CASSQDRGYAGAQETQYF. CDR3 in DNA: TGTGCCAGCAGCCAAGATCGGGGGTATGCGGGGGCCCAAGAGACCCAGTACTTC.

This clonotype was found many times. The V gene is TRBV7-6, the J gene TRBJ1-1, with D possibly TRBD1 on 5 matching bases. Germline V lookup: CDR1 SGHVS, CDR2 FNYEAQ. Deletions cut 3 bases from V and 4 bases from J, with 12 bases between. CDR3 length: 14 residues. CDR3 in amino acids: CASSLGPDSTEAFF. The CDR3 bases are TGTGCCAGCAGCTTGGGTCCCGACAGCACTGAAGCTTTCTTT.

There are many counts of this clonotype. This chain joins TRBV15 and TRBJ1-6, with D possibly matching TRBD1 (5 bases). V dropped 0 bases and J dropped 10 bases, with 13 bases sitting between them. There are 15 residues in the CDR3. Per germline, CDR1 LNHNV and CDR2 YYDKDF (reference sequence). The CDR3 DNA sequence: TGTGCCACCAGCAGAGATAAGGGGTTCCTATCACCCCTCCACTTT. Its protein is CATSRDKGFLSPLHF.

The chain joins TRBV7-9 to TRBJ1-1; 10 nucleotides match TRBD1. CDR3 length equals 16 residues. Trimming removed 10 bases from V and 6 bases from J; junction bases left unmatched: 17. Germline CDR1 is SEHNR and CDR2 is FQNEAQ (reference sequence). CDR3 bases: TGTGCCACCGAACCAAAAGACAGGGGGCCGAGGGCTGAAGCTTTCTTT. This codes for CATEPKDRGPRAEAFF. The variable domain in full, with the rest retrieved from reference TRBV7-9 and TRBJ1-1, is DTGVSQNPRHKITKRGQNVTFRCDPISEHNRLYWYRQTLGQGPEFLTYFQNEAQLEKSRLLSDRFSAERPKGSFSTLEIQRTEQGDSAMYLCATEPKDRGPRAEAFFGQGTRLTVV.

This clonotype is a singleton in its sample. One end of the junction does not line up with germline, which may come from a read error. This chain uses TRBV5-1 with TRBJ1-6, with a possible D match to TRBD1 (6 bases). Germline V CDR1 and CDR2: SGHRS, YFSETQ. The length of the CDR3 is 15 residues. In DNA form, the CDR3 reads TGCGCCAACAGCTTGGCAGGGGAAGGAAATTCACCCCTCCACTTT. Protein: CANSLAGEGNSPLHF.

This clonotype has ten or more counts. The V call is TRBV10-1, the J call TRBJ2-5; unclear D gene. CDR3 length: 13 residues. V shed 2 bases and J shed 5 bases, with 9 bases lying between them. The V gene's germline CDR1 is WNHNN and CDR2 SYGVQD (reference sequence). CDR3: CASSEPGRETQYF. In nucleotides, the CDR3 is TGCGCCAGCAGTGAGCCCGGCAGGGAGACCCAGTACTTC.

The rearrangement joins TRBV19 to TRBJ2-5; D is undetermined. CDR1 LNHDA and CDR2 SQIVND come from the germline V gene (reference sequence). The CDR3 consists of 13 residues. The V end lost 8 bases, the J end lost 7 bases, and 17 bases lay between the germline ends. CDR3 sequence (DNA): TGTGCCAGTGGCCCCGATCTGCTACGGACCCAGTACTTC. Translating it yields CASGPDLLRTQYF.

On this clonotype: Given a much more abundant clone one base away, this may be a read error. This chain uses TRBV19 with TRBJ1-2; D not resolved. This CDR3 is built from 9 residues. Trimming shortened V by 11 bases and J by 10 bases, and 11 bases separated the two germline ends. Germline V lookup: CDR1 LNHDA, CDR2 SQIVND (reference sequence). CDR3 DNA sequence: TGTGCCTTTCCCGTTGACTACACCTTC. Translating it yields CAFPVDYTF.

This clonotype was seen only once. The rearrangement links TRBV10-3 to TRBJ2-5; D ambiguous. This CDR3 has 12 residues. The germline V and J ends were trimmed by 10 bases and 7 bases, with 16 bases remaining between them. Germline lookup yields CDR1 ENHRY and CDR2 SYGVKD. Written as DNA, the CDR3 is TGTGCCAGCAGCCAAGTGGATGGGACCCAGTACTTC. Translated: CASSQVDGTQYF.

The chain carries TRBV14 and TRBJ1-5; TRBD1 is a possible D gene (5 bases). Germline V gene sequence: CDR1 SGHDN, CDR2 FVKESK. The CDR3 covers 18 residues. The V end was cut by 1 base, the J end by 1 base, with 17 bases between. This CDR3 is CASSQGITGARSNQPQHF. Here the CDR3 DNA reads TGTGCCAGCAGCCAAGGAATAACCGGGGCGCGAAGCAATCAGCCCCAGCATTTT.

The chain carries TRBV11-3 and TRBJ2-1; D remains ambiguous. Germline V gene lookup returns CDR1 SGHNT and CDR2 YENEEA. Deletions cut 0 bases from V and 9 bases from J, with 9 bases between. This CDR3 region has 13 residues. CDR3 sequence: CASSLDQAREQFF. The CDR3 DNA sequence: TGTGCCAGCAGCTTAGATCAGGCTCGTGAGCAGTTCTTC.